Listed below are T cell receptor beta chains from one sample, sequenced in a study of regulatory T cells in long-lasting Graves disease. TCRdb processed the multiplex PCR reads anew with MiXCR; each CDR3 protein has one entry. The sample gives 250,000 or so distinct CDR3 sequences, around 21% of which show up once; around 14% is in the top ten. This material consisted of peripheral blood mononuclear cells (PBMCs), taken at new diagnosis, from a patient treated with antithyroid drugs. The receptors come from a female donor with Graves disease. Both conserved end residues are part of each CDR3. The order of the fields is J gene, clone size, V gene, D gene, CDR3 protein, CDR3 DNA. A D gene is named only where the DNA matches it firmly. Not all rows give a size; the values are once, few, many and, for expanded clones, a class.

TRBJ2-3	many	TRBV18	NA	CASSPPARPDTQYF	TGTGCCAGCTCACCACCGGCACGGCCAGATACGCAGTATTTT
TRBJ1-6	few	TRBV5-6	NA	CASSSALARSYNSPLHF	TGTGCCAGCAGCTCGGCCTTGGCACGCTCCTATAATTCACCCCTCCACTTT
TRBJ2-4	few	TRBV20-1	NA	CSARGGASKNIQYF	TGCAGTGCTAGAGGGGGCGCGTCCAAAAACATTCAGTACTTC
TRBJ2-1	many	TRBV12-3/TRBV12-4	NA	CASSLGPNTRDEQFF	TGTGCCAGCAGTTTAGGTCCGAACACGCGGGATGAGCAGTTCTTC
TRBJ2-7	many	TRBV12-3/TRBV12-4	TRBD2	CASSFSMGGRGKYEQYF	TGTGCCAGCAGTTTCTCAATGGGCGGGAGGGGTAAGTACGAGCAGTACTTC
TRBJ2-5	many	TRBV12-3/TRBV12-4	TRBD1	CASSARPGTGGSEQETQYF	TGTGCCAGCAGTGCCCGTCCCGGGACAGGGGGCAGTGAACAAGAGACCCAGTACTTC
TRBJ1-5	NA	TRBV10-3	TRBD1	CAISERQGQFNQPQHF	TGTGCCATCAGTGAGCGACAGGGACAGTTCAATCAGCCCCAGCATTTT
TRBJ1-3	many	TRBV20-1	NA	CSATVGNTIYF	TGCAGTGCCACAGTGGGAAACACCATATATTTT
TRBJ1-2	few	TRBV27	NA	CASSLTSGNGGYTF	TGTGCCAGCAGTTTAACATCGGGGAATGGTGGCTACACCTTC
TRBJ2-6	many	TRBV20-1	NA	CSAIRSGANVLTF	TGCAGTGCTATCCGGTCTGGGGCCAACGTCCTGACTTTC
TRBJ2-1	many	TRBV30	NA	CAWLRPGAREQFF	TGTGCCTGGCTTAGACCGGGGGCGCGTGAGCAGTTCTTC
TRBJ1-6	few	TRBV12-3/TRBV12-4	TRBD1	CASRPNRGPNSPLHF	TGTGCCAGCAGGCCCAACAGGGGGCCTAATTCACCCCTCCACTTT
TRBJ2-3	many	TRBV4-1	NA	CASSQVSLTDTQYF	TGCGCCAGCAGCCAAGTGTCGCTCACAGATACGCAGTATTTT
TRBJ2-5	many	TRBV12-3/TRBV12-4	NA	CASSLGGLRETQYF	TGTGCCAGCAGTTTAGGAGGTTTGCGAGAGACCCAGTACTTC
TRBJ2-7	many	TRBV9	NA	CASSVGRTSYEQYF	TGTGCCAGCAGCGTGGGGAGGACCTCCTACGAGCAGTACTTC
TRBJ2-7	NA	TRBV6-1	NA	CASSEVRRDEQYF	TGTGCCAGCAGTGAAGTTAGGAGGGATGAGCAGTACTTC
TRBJ1-2	few	TRBV4-3	NA	CASSQEYSRHYGYTF	TGCGCCAGCAGCCAAGAATATAGTCGCCACTATGGCTACACCTTC
TRBJ2-7	NA	TRBV29-1	NA	CSGNRGYEQHF	TGCAGCGGAAATAGGGGCTACGAGCAGCACTTC
TRBJ2-7	many	TRBV7-2	NA	CASSLAQGFTRQYF	TGTGCCAGCAGCTTAGCTCAGGGATTTACGAGGCAGTACTTC
TRBJ2-7	many	TRBV2	NA	CASSEFQGTYEQYF	TGTGCCAGCAGTGAATTCCAGGGGACCTACGAGCAGTACTTC
TRBJ2-1	many	TRBV6-5	NA	CASSFGPGNEQFF	TGTGCCAGCAGTTTCGGGCCGGGGAATGAGCAGTTCTTC
TRBJ2-1	NA	TRBV7-9	TRBD2	CASSSEWDGLAGGPLLEQFF	TGTGCCAGCAGCTCAGAGTGGGACGGACTAGCGGGAGGGCCCCTTCTCGAGCAGTTCTTC
TRBJ2-7	many	TRBV12-5	TRBD1	CASGMGQGIHEQYF	TGTGCTAGTGGAATGGGACAGGGGATCCACGAGCAGTACTTC
TRBJ2-5	few	TRBV4-1	TRBD1	CASSQPGTAYQETQYF	TGCGCCAGCAGCCAACCAGGGACAGCGTACCAAGAGACCCAGTACTTC
TRBJ1-6	NA	TRBV6-1	TRBD1	CASTLDRGRYNSPLHF	TGTGCCAGCACCCTAGACAGGGGCCGGTATAATTCACCCCTCCACTTT
TRBJ1-1	many	TRBV6-1	NA	CASRRGTPRGEAFF	TGTGCCAGCAGGCGGGGGACACCACGGGGTGAAGCTTTCTTT
TRBJ2-5	many	TRBV20-1	NA	CSARDGANQETQYF	TGCAGTGCTAGAGATGGGGCTAACCAAGAGACCCAGTACTTC
TRBJ2-4	many	TRBV5-1	TRBD1	CASSQGTENIQYF	TGCGCCAGCAGCCAAGGGACAGAAAACATTCAGTACTTC
TRBJ1-1	many	TRBV20-1	NA	CSAGPGNTEAFF	TGCAGTGCCGGGCCCGGTAACACTGAAGCTTTCTTT
TRBJ1-1	NA	TRBV20-1	NA	CSARDPFRGRTEAFF	TGCAGTGCTAGAGATCCCTTCAGGGGAAGGACTGAAGCTTTCTTT
TRBJ2-1	many	TRBV20-1	TRBD2	CSARGRLAGDEQFF	TGCAGTGCTAGAGGCCGACTAGCGGGGGATGAGCAGTTCTTC
TRBJ2-3	NA	TRBV7-2	NA	CASSYLSFPDTQYF	TGTGCCAGCAGTTACCTCTCCTTCCCAGATACGCAGTATTTT
TRBJ1-1	many	TRBV9	TRBD1	CASSVAGTGGTEAFF	TGTGCCAGCAGCGTAGCCGGGACAGGGGGCACTGAAGCTTTCTTT
TRBJ2-5	many	TRBV2	TRBD2	CASRGGLAGSYQETQYF	TGTGCCAGCAGGGGGGGGCTAGCGGGGTCATACCAAGAGACCCAGTACTTC
TRBJ2-3	many	TRBV20-1	TRBD2	CSATPAGGPSTDTQYF	TGCAGTGCCACCCCAGCGGGGGGACCTAGCACAGATACGCAGTATTTT
TRBJ2-1	many	TRBV12-3/TRBV12-4	TRBD2	CASRSLAGVLRNEQFF	TGTGCCAGCAGATCCTTGGCGGGAGTTCTTCGCAATGAGCAGTTCTTC
TRBJ1-1	many	TRBV6-2/TRBV6-3	NA	CASRLTDNTEAFF	TGTGCCAGCAGATTAACAGACAACACTGAAGCTTTCTTT
TRBJ1-2	NA	TRBV29-1	NA	CSADPKGGYTF	TGCAGCGCCGACCCTAAGGGTGGCTACACCTTC
TRBJ2-7	once	TRBV28	TRBD1	CASSSSGQPFREQYF	TGTGCCAGCAGTTCCTCGGGACAGCCTTTTAGGGAGCAGTACTTC
TRBJ2-3	NA	TRBV6-2/TRBV6-3	TRBD2	CASSTGLAGSTDTQYF	TGTGCCAGCAGTACAGGACTAGCGGGAAGCACAGATACGCAGTATTTT
TRBJ2-7	NA	TRBV5-1	NA	CASSPRDTDEQYF	TGCGCCAGCAGCCCCCGGGACACGGACGAGCAGTACTTC
TRBJ2-3	many	TRBV7-9	TRBD2	CASSSTSGSVFGFTDTQYF	TGTGCCAGCAGCTCCACTAGCGGGAGTGTCTTTGGGTTTACAGATACGCAGTATTTT
TRBJ2-1	many	TRBV12-3/TRBV12-4	TRBD1	CASLPGQGNNEQFF	TGTGCCAGCCTACCGGGACAGGGGAACAATGAGCAGTTCTTC
TRBJ2-3	NA	TRBV2	TRBD2	CASDPGLAGTDTQYF	TGTGCCAGCGATCCGGGACTAGCTGGCACAGATACGCAGTATTTT
TRBJ1-5	many	TRBV7-9	NA	CASSLSNNQPQHF	TGTGCCAGCAGCCTATCCAACAATCAGCCCCAGCATTTT
TRBJ2-1	many	TRBV19	TRBD2	CASRSSGRGNEQFF	TGTGCCAGTAGGTCCAGCGGGAGAGGGAATGAGCAGTTCTTC
TRBJ1-3	NA	TRBV9	NA	CASTEQDGNTIYF	TGTGCCAGCACGGAACAGGACGGAAACACCATATATTTT
TRBJ2-3	few	TRBV6-1	NA	CASTPPRDSNRPQYF	TGTGCCAGCACTCCCCCCAGGGATAGCAATCGGCCCCAGTATTTT
TRBJ2-1	many	TRBV27	TRBD2	CASSLGAGGFNEQFF	TGTGCCAGCAGTTTAGGGGCGGGGGGCTTCAATGAGCAGTTCTTC
TRBJ1-1	NA	TRBV7-8	TRBD1	CASSFFGTGNTEAFF	TGTGCCAGCAGCTTTTTTGGGACAGGGAACACTGAAGCTTTCTTT
TRBJ2-2	many	TRBV20-1	TRBD2	CSARDPGLADTGELFF	TGCAGTGCTAGAGACCCGGGACTAGCGGACACCGGGGAGCTGTTTTTT
TRBJ2-4	NA	TRBV7-9	TRBD2	CASSLIGAGDKNIQYF	TGTGCCAGCAGCTTAATAGGTGCGGGGGACAAAAACATTCAGTACTTC
TRBJ2-3	many	TRBV10-3	TRBD2	CAISGLAGGPDTQYF	TGTGCCATCAGTGGACTAGCGGGGGGGCCCGATACGCAGTATTTT
TRBJ2-1	many	TRBV12-3/TRBV12-4	NA	CASSLGPGTDNNEQFF	TGTGCCAGCAGTTTAGGGCCCGGGACTGACAACAATGAGCAGTTCTTC
TRBJ2-7	NA	TRBV20-1	TRBD2	CSARDPGTSGSYEQYF	TGCAGTGCTAGAGATCCCGGGACTAGCGGGAGTTACGAGCAGTACTTC
TRBJ1-4	many	TRBV2	NA	CASSRAHSGEKLFF	TGTGCCAGCTCCAGGGCGCACTCCGGGGAAAAACTGTTTTTT
TRBJ2-7	many	TRBV20-1	TRBD2	CSAVSGNSEQYF	TGCAGTGCTGTTAGCGGGAACAGCGAGCAGTACTTC
TRBJ2-3	NA	TRBV9	NA	CASSVAGTRTDTQYF	TGTGCCAGCAGCGTAGCTGGGACCCGCACAGATACGCAGTATTTT
TRBJ1-4	many	TRBV27	TRBD1	CASRRTGTGGEKLFF	TGTGCCAGCAGAAGGACCGGGACAGGAGGCGAAAAACTGTTTTTT